These T cell receptor beta chains were read from a single sample in a study of response to subunit inactivated influenza vaccine. TCRdb re-called the RT-PCR reads with MiXCR, one entry per CDR3 protein. The sample records some 540,000 distinct CDR3 sequences, 20% to 25% being singletons. Another study also made use of these data, one on T cells expressing NK-cell markers.

The sequencing used CD4+ T cells sorted from PBMCs, collected about 12 days after vaccination. These receptors originate from a man aged 50-59 years who received an inactivated influenza vaccine. The CDR3 runs from the conserved cysteine through the conserved F or W. The order of the fields is J gene, D gene, V gene, clone size, CDR3 protein, CDR3 DNA. The D gene is left open where the match is weak. Expanded clones get a size class; other rows say once, few or many, or leave the size out.

TRBJ1-1 | - | TRBV2 | - | CASSEAATRDFEAFF | TGTGCCAGCAGTGAAGCCGCCACCCGGGACTTTGAAGCTTTCTTT
TRBJ2-1 | - | TRBV4-3 | few | CASSQDLWGSYNEQFF | TGCGCCAGCAGCCAAGATCTCTGGGGCTCCTACAATGAGCAGTTCTTC
TRBJ2-1 | - | TRBV27 | - | CASSLSRLVSYNEQFF | TGTGCCAGCAGTTTATCGAGGCTCGTGTCCTACAATGAGCAGTTCTTC
TRBJ1-6 | TRBD1 | TRBV4-2 | - | CASSQGQGARSPLHF | TGTGCCAGCAGCCAAGGACAGGGGGCGCGTTCACCCCTCCACTTT
TRBJ1-1 | TRBD1 | TRBV5-5 | few | CASSWGTGSTEAFF | TGTGCCAGCAGTTGGGGGACAGGGAGCACTGAAGCTTTCTTT
TRBJ1-2 | - | TRBV4-3 | few | CASSQTGIANYGYTF | TGCGCCAGCAGCCAGACCGGGATCGCAAACTATGGCTACACCTTC
TRBJ1-1 | TRBD1 | TRBV29-1 | - | CSAGQGDTEAFF | TGCAGCGCAGGACAGGGGGACACTGAAGCTTTCTTT
TRBJ1-5 | - | TRBV10-3 | many | CAISEWDSNQPQHF | TGTGCCATCAGCGAGTGGGACAGCAATCAGCCCCAGCATTTT
TRBJ2-5 | - | TRBV7-9 | - | CASSLQTSAETQYF | TGTGCCAGCAGCTTACAGACTTCGGCGGAGACCCAGTACTTC
TRBJ2-1 | TRBD2 | TRBV20-1 | - | CSGLADYNEQFF | TGCAGTGGACTAGCGGACTACAATGAGCAGTTCTTC
TRBJ2-3 | - | TRBV12-3/TRBV12-4 | - | CASTALARSTDTQYF | TGTGCCAGCACGGCACTAGCCCGTAGCACAGATACGCAGTATTTT
TRBJ2-5 | - | TRBV5-1 | many | CASSLVWTQQAETQYF | TGCGCCAGCAGCTTGGTTTGGACTCAACAAGCGGAGACCCAGTACTTC
TRBJ2-7 | - | TRBV6-2/TRBV6-3 | many | CASRTRVWMSEQYF | TGTGCCAGCAGAACAAGGGTCTGGATGTCTGAGCAGTACTTC
TRBJ2-3 | - | TRBV20-1 | - | CSSRVSTDTQYF | TGCAGTTCCAGGGTTAGCACAGATACGCAGTATTTT
TRBJ2-2 | - | TRBV5-1 | many | CASSLGPTGELFF | TGTGCCAGCAGCCTGGGGCCTACAGGGGAGCTGTTTTTT
TRBJ1-5 | - | TRBV18 | - | CASSLASINQPQHF | TGTGCCAGCTCACTCGCCTCCATCAATCAGCCCCAGCATTTT
TRBJ2-1 | - | TRBV20-1 | few | CSVPPPDNEQFF | TGCAGTGTCCCTCCCCCGGACAATGAGCAGTTCTTC
TRBJ2-2 | - | TRBV11-2 | - | CASSPRPRTTGELFF | TGTGCCAGCAGCCCACGACCCCGGACCACCGGGGAGCTGTTTTTT
TRBJ2-3 | - | TRBV5-1 | few | CASSSPGYDTQYF | TGCGCCAGCAGTTCCCCGGGGTACGATACGCAGTATTTT
TRBJ2-5 | - | TRBV29-1 | - | CSVLGPRRETQYF | TGCAGCGTCCTGGGCCCCCGGAGGGAGACCCAGTACTTC
TRBJ2-7 | TRBD1 | TRBV20-1 | - | CSARDSTRGRWEQYF | TGCAGTGCTAGAGATTCGACAAGGGGGCGTTGGGAGCAGTACTTC
TRBJ2-7 | - | TRBV20-1 | few | CSASSGAPYEQYF | TGCAGTGCTAGCTCTGGTGCCCCCTACGAGCAGTACTTC
TRBJ2-1 | - | TRBV9 | once | CASSVTATANERFF | TGTGCCAGCAGCGTCACTGCCACCGCCAATGAGCGGTTCTTC
TRBJ1-6 | - | TRBV10-3 | few | CAISEATDGSASHF | TGTGCCATCAGTGAGGCGACAGATGGATCGGCTTCCCACTTT
TRBJ2-1 | TRBD2 | TRBV7-2 | few | CASSRTSGVFNEQFF | TGTGCCAGCAGCCGGACTAGCGGGGTGTTCAATGAGCAGTTCTTC
TRBJ2-1 | - | TRBV7-2 | - | CASRATFDHNEQFF | TGTGCCAGCAGGGCTACTTTCGACCACAATGAGCAGTTCTTC
TRBJ2-2 | - | TRBV7-2 | - | CASSLVRQTGELFF | TGTGCCAGCAGCTTAGTAAGACAGACCGGGGAGCTGTTTTTT
TRBJ2-7 | - | TRBV12-3/TRBV12-4 | - | CASSPGTSSYEQYF | TGTGCCAGCAGTCCCGGGACAAGCTCCTACGAGCAGTACTTC
TRBJ1-6 | - | TRBV7-2 | few | CASSTTVDPPLHF | TGTGCCAGCAGCACGACAGTTGACCCACCCCTCCACTTT
TRBJ2-3 | - | TRBV7-6 | few | CASSLVAARTDTQYF | TGTGCCAGCAGCTTAGTGGCCGCCCGCACAGATACGCAGTATTTT
TRBJ2-7 | TRBD2 | TRBV24-1 | - | CATSGGLAGEQYF | TGTGCCACCAGTGGTGGACTAGCCGGCGAGCAGTACTTC
TRBJ1-1 | - | TRBV5-1 | few | CASSLAIGTEAFF | TGCGCCAGCAGCTTGGCCATCGGGACTGAAGCTTTCTTT
TRBJ2-2 | TRBD1 | TRBV5-6 | few | CASSLALSTGSNTGELFF | TGTGCCAGCAGCTTGGCCCTTTCGACAGGGTCGAACACCGGGGAGCTGTTTTTT
TRBJ1-2 | - | TRBV24-1 | - | CATSDPGTDGYTF | TGTGCCACCAGTGATCCGGGGACGGATGGCTACACCTTC
TRBJ1-1 | TRBD1 | TRBV7-8 | - | CASSLARTGRMNTEAFF | TGTGCCAGCAGCTTAGCCCGGACAGGGAGAATGAACACTGAAGCTTTCTTT
TRBJ2-1 | TRBD2 | TRBV20-1 | many | CSASGLAEVREQFF | TGCAGTGCGAGCGGACTAGCGGAGGTACGCGAGCAGTTCTTC
TRBJ2-6 | - | TRBV5-1 | few | CASSLQLPYSGANVLTF | TGCGCCAGCAGCTTACAGTTACCCTACTCTGGGGCCAACGTCCTGACTTTC
TRBJ1-5 | TRBD1 | TRBV29-1 | few | CSVVLQGAGQPQHF | TGCAGCGTTGTTTTACAGGGGGCCGGACAGCCCCAGCATTTT
TRBJ2-2 | - | TRBV15 | once | CATSRDRSGINTGELFF | TGTGCCACCAGCAGAGACCGATCGGGGATTAACACCGGGGAGCTGTTTTTT
TRBJ2-5 | - | TRBV5-1 | - | CASSLAQPQETQYF | TGCGCCAGCAGCTTGGCACAGCCCCAAGAGACCCAGTACTTC
TRBJ2-7 | - | TRBV10-3 | - | CASNRGRDSYEQYF | TGTGCCTCTAATCGGGGCAGAGACTCATACGAGCAGTACTTC
TRBJ1-5 | - | TRBV20-1 | few | CSASAPNLRSSNQPQHF | TGCAGTGCTTCAGCCCCTAATCTTAGGTCAAGCAATCAGCCCCAGCATTTT